This T cell receptor (beta chain) stems from a study of blood T cell repertoires in COVID-19. Overall study: Collection of acute and convalescent COVID-19 samples took place in the United States, Italy and Spain.

The protocol was immunoSEQ multiplex PCR, while the TCRdb copy is restricted to in-frame clones and leaves out a portion. The top ten hold 10% to 13% of the sample, which has about 210,000 clones, approximately 86% seen once. This study enrolled people aged 18 to 89 from 24 US geographic areas. Participant-reported clinical history was the basis for cohort assignment. This CDR3 comprises 16 residues. After removal of 5 bases from V and 4 bases from J, the junction contained 11 bases not matched to a gene. CDR1 is SGHTA, CDR2 FQGNSA, per germline. The chain recombines TRBV7-2 with TRBJ2-3; 8 positions agree with TRBD1. Sequenced sample: PBMCs or T cells enriched from blood (not recorded which). The receptor was isolated from a young man with acute COVID-19. CDR3 sequence reads: CASSPERTGLPDTQYF. The CDR3 region has the DNA TGTGCCAGCAGCCCGGAACGGACAGGGTTGCCAGATACGCAGTATTTT. Full variable domain (missing parts from reference TRBV7-2 and TRBJ2-3): GAGVSQSPSNKVTEKGKDVELRCDPISGHTALYWYRQSLGQGLEFLIYFQGNSAPDKSGLPSDRFSAERTGGSVSTLTIQRTQQEDSAVYLCASSPERTGLPDTQYFGPGTRLTVL.